This T cell receptor (beta chain) stems from a study of memory CD4+ T cells and cytomegalovirus serostatus (dated by TCRdb to the late 2010s). Concerning the study at large: A total of roughly 33 healthy Belgian adults, of whom 9 were CMV seropositive and 24 were CMV seronegative, were included in the cohort. CD4+ memory TCRbeta repertoires of a Belgian cohort with known cytomegalovirus serostatus were sequenced in order to replicate a published TCR-based CMV serostatus classifier. Paper-wide results and their limitations: The results were read as suggesting that the CMV-associated TCR signature is, for the most part, present in the CD4+ memory repertoire. On the Belgian cohort, the classifier built on the original framework reached a median bootstrapped AUC of roughly 0.96, with a 95% CI of 0.76-1.00. CMV serostatus prediction reached a median bootstrapped AUC of about 0.96 with the original framework and just over 0.9 with a US-trained random forest. Among the 164 previously reported CMV-associated TCRbeta sequences, 67 showed up in the CD4+ memory repertoires, with each one found in between one and five individuals. Only CD4+CD45RO+ memory cells were sequenced, in contrast to the original study, which included naive and memory CD4+ and CD8+ populations.

Reading the germline V gene gives CDR1 SGHVS and CDR2 FQNEAQ. V is shortened by 1 base, J by 3 bases, and the region joining them spans 12 bases. From the cysteine through the phenylalanine, the CDR3 covers 15 amino acids. The entry retains the CDR3 DNA only, 45 bases that are in frame from base 1. For this clone: This receptor's antigen is unknown. Qualities for individual bases were not recorded, and no much larger clone is one base off.

The Quick-DNA Microprep Kit was used to extract genomic DNA from the sorted cells. Amplification of TCRbeta DNA was done with the immunoSEQ hsTCRbeta kit, following the protocol from the manufacturer. An Illumina MiSeq instrument was used to sequence the TCRbeta libraries. Per the original workflow: Once out-of-frame sequences had been removed, more than 2 million distinct TCRbeta sequences were left, which works out to an average of around 67,000 per individual. Each individual was scored according to the count of 160 or so previously reported CMV-associated TCRbeta sequences and the total productive distinct TCRbeta count. A beta-binomial model was reimplemented in Python, and scikit-learn random forests with default parameters were trained on data from the US cohort. Classifier performance on the Belgian cohort was reported as the median AUC with percentile confidence intervals calculated over 10,000 bootstrap iterations. Entries here come from immuneACCESS through TCRdb and include only in-frame sequences with V and J called. Some clones fail to appear in such tables; in the studies checked, an unresolved V gene covers under half of the shortfall, and the cause of the remainder is unknown. Clonal size and the V and J genes are those of that table, whereas D and trimming came from the DNA. The sample table lists around 50,000 clones, about 81% of them with a count of one. 0.85% to 1.2% of the sample belongs to the ten largest clones.

Single viable CD3+CD4+CD8-CD45RO+ cells were sorted as memory CD4+ T cells on a FACSAria II. To determine CMV serostatus, a Roche Elecsys assay was used that detects serum IgG against CMV pp150, pp28, p38 and p52. Once the samples were thawed, total CD4+ T cells were enriched through positive selection using CD4 magnetic microbeads. Samples originated from another study that specifically interrogated the CD4+ T cell memory repertoire. Peripheral blood mononuclear cells were isolated and cryopreserved following standard operating procedures; serum was stored at -80 °C. The staining relied on CD3-PerCP (BW264/56), CD4-APC (RPA-T4), CD45RO-PE (UCHT1) and CD8-Pacific Orange (3B5) antibodies, and Sytox blue was used to exclude non-viable cells.

The receptor was isolated from an adult in good health and CMV-seronegative. Sequences were obtained from memory CD4+ T cells from blood. Here the chain combines TRBV7-8 and TRBJ1-2; possibly the D gene is TRBD1, per 5 matching bases. The sequenced DNA is TGTGCCAGCAGCTTAGTACCCGGAGGGGACTATGGCTACACCTTC. This translates into CASSLVPGGDYGYTF.